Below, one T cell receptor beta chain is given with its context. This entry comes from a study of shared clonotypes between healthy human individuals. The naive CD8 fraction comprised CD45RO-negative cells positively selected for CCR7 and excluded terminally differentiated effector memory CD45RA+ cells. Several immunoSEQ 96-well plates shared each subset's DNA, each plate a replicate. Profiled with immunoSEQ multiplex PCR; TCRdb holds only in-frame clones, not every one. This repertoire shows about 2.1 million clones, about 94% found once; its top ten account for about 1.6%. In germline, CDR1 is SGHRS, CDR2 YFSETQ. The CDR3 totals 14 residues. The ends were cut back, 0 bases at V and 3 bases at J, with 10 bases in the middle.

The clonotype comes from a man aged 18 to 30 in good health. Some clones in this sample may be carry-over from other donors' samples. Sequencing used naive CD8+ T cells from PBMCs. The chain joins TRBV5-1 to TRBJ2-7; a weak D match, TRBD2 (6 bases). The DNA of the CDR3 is TGCGCCAGCAGCTTGGGTAGCGGAATCTACGAGCAGTACTTC. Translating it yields CASSLGSGIYEQYF.